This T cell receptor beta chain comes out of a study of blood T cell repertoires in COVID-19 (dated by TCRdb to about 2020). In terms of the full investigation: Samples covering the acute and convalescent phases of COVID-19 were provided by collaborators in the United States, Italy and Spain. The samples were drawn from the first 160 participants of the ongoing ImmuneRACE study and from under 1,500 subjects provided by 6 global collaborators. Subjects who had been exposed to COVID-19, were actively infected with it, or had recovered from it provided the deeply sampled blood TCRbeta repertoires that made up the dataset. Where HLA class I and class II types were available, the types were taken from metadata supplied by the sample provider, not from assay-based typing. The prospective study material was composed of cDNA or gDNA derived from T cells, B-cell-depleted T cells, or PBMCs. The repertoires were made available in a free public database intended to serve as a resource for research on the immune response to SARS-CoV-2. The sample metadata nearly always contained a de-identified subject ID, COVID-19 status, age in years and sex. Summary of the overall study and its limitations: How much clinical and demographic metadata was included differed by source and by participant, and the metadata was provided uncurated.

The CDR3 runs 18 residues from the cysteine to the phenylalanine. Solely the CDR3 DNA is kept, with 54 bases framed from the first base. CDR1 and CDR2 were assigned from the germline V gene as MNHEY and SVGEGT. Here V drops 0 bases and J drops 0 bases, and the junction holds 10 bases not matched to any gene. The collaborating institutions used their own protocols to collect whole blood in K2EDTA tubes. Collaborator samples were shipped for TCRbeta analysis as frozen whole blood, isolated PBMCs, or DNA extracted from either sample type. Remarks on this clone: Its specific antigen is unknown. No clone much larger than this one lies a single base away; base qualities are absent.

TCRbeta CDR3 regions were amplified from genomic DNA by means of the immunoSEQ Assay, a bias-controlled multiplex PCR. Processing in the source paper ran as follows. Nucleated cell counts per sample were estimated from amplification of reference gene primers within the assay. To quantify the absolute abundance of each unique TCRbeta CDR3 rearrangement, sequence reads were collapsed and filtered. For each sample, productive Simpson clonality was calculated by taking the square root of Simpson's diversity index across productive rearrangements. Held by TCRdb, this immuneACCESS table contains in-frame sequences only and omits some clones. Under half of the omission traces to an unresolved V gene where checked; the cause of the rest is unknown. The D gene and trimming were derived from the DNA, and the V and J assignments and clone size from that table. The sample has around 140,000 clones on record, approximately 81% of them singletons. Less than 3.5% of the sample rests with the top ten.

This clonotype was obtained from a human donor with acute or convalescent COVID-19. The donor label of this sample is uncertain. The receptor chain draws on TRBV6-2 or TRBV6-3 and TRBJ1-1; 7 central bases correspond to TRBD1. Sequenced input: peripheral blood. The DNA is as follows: TGTGCCAGCAGTTACTCCCGGGACAGAGATTCCCTGAACACTGAAGCTTTCTTT. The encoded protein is CASSYSRDRDSLNTEAFF.